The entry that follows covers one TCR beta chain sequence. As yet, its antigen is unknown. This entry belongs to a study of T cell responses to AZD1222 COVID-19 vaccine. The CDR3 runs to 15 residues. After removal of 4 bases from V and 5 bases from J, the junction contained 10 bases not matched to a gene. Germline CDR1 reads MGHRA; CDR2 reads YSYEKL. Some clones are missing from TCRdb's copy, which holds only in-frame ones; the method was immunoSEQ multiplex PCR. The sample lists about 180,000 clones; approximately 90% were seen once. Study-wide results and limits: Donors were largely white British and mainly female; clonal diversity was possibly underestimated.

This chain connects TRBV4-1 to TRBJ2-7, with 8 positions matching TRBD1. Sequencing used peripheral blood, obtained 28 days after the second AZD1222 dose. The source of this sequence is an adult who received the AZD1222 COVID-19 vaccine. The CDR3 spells CASSRTGLSRDEQYF. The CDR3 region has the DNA TGCGCCAGCAGCCGGACAGGGCTCTCGAGGGACGAGCAGTACTTC.